This T cell receptor beta chain was captured in a study of blood T cells in healthy people across ages. General study points: A greater number of naive CD4+ cells and higher diversity distinguished long-lived donors from aged donors.

Together with a sample-barcoded 5' primer, a J-beta primer mix was included in a second PCR lasting roughly 7 to 11 cycles. MiXCR, run by TCRdb on the 5' RACE reads, gives a single entry per CDR3 protein. The sample has 920,000 or so distinct CDR3 sequences, over 35% seen once; the top ten hold approximately 20%. They isolated at least 6 million PBMCs from each sample. Unmatched junction bases numbered 14, after V lost 3 bases and J lost 0 bases. The V gene's germline CDR1 is SGHRS and CDR2 YFSETQ. The CDR3 extends over 20 amino acids. This clonotype showed up just a few times. The antigen is undetermined.

This chain connects TRBV5-1 to TRBJ2-6, with 8 positions matching TRBD1. Sequenced input: blood. This receptor was identified in a woman aged 60-70 years in good health. CDR3 amino acids: CASSSERGDRLYSGANVLTF. In nucleotides, the CDR3 is TGCGCCAGCAGCTCTGAACGAGGGGACAGGTTATACTCTGGGGCCAACGTCCTGACTTTC.